This entry is about one T cell receptor (beta chain). Its antigen remains unidentified. One end of the junction is discordant with germline, which a read error may explain. This specimen comes from a study of blood T cell repertoires in COVID-19 (dated by TCRdb to about 2020). Background for the entire study: Collaborator samples came from the United States, Italy and Spain and covered acute and convalescent phases of COVID-19. The material from the prospective study consisted of cDNA or gDNA derived from T cells, B-cell-depleted T cells, or PBMCs. Deeply sampled blood TCRbeta repertoires from subjects exposed to, actively infected with, or recovered from COVID-19 were included in the dataset. The repertoires were made available in a free public database intended to serve as a resource for research on the immune response to SARS-CoV-2. Samples were obtained from the ongoing ImmuneRACE study (first 160 participants) and from 1,254 subjects provided by 6 global collaborators. A de-identified subject ID, COVID-19 status, age in years and sex were almost always included in the sample metadata. Where available, HLA class I and class II types were obtained from metadata supplied by the sample provider rather than from assay-based typing. The paper's findings and limits, for the study overall: Clinical and demographic metadata were provided uncurated, with the amount varying by source and participant.

TCRbeta CDR3 regions were amplified from genomic DNA by means of the immunoSEQ Assay, a bias-controlled multiplex PCR. The study's processing was this. The number of nucleated cells in each sample was estimated by amplification of reference gene primers within the assay. Sequence reads were collapsed and filtered to measure the absolute abundance of every unique TCRbeta CDR3 rearrangement. Productive Simpson clonality was computed per sample as the square root of Simpson's diversity index over productive rearrangements. Sourced from immuneACCESS, this table was stored by TCRdb with only in-frame sequences that have V and J called. A share of the clones is absent; for the studies checked, an unresolved V gene accounts for under half, and the remainder has no known explanation. For V, J and clone size, that table is used; D and trimming come from the DNA. For this sample there are roughly 240,000 clones; roughly four fifths appear just once. Of the sample, about 4.5% falls within the top ten clones.

The collaborating institutions used their own protocols to collect whole blood in K2EDTA tubes. Collaborator samples were shipped for TCRbeta analysis as frozen whole blood, isolated PBMCs, or DNA extracted from either sample type. The CDR3, from cysteine to phenylalanine, totals 15 residues. Of the read, only the CDR3 DNA is kept; its 45 bases are in frame from base 1. In the germline V gene (reference sequence), CDR1 corresponds to SSHAT and CDR2 to FNYEAQ. The sequenced sample was peripheral blood. The V and J genes are TRBV7-7 and TRBJ2-2; 10 bases in the middle match TRBD1. This clonotype was sampled from a woman aged 70-85 years with acute or convalescent COVID-19. The nucleotide sequence reads as follows: TGTGCTAGCAGCCCCGGGACAGGGGTCGCCGGGGAGCTGTTTTTT. Its amino acids are CASSPGTGVAGELFF.